One sample yielded the 12 T cell receptor beta chains listed below, sequenced in a study of blood T cell repertoires in COVID-19 (dated by TCRdb to about 2020). The library relied on the immunoSEQ multiplex PCR assay. TCRdb re-hosts the immuneACCESS table, in-frame sequences only. Its copies lack some clones; in the studies checked, an unresolved V gene accounts for under half of them, and the cause for the rest is not known. This sample lists a few hundred thousand clones; around 82% were detected once. Nearly 7.5% of the sample is held by the ten biggest clonotypes. What was sequenced was PBMCs or T cells enriched from blood (not recorded which). Source of these receptors: a woman aged 40 to 50 with acute COVID-19.

This clone was seen only a few times. This chain uses TRBV28 with TRBJ1-2; 7 nucleotides match TRBD1. The CDR3 sequence is 14 residues long. Germline V gene sequence: CDR1 MDHEN, CDR2 SYDVKM. After removal of 6 bases from V and 11 bases from J, the junction contained 15 bases not matched to a gene. For the CDR3, the DNA is TGTGCCAGCAGGCAGCGCGGGGACAGCTTCCGATACACCTTC. It encodes CASRQRGDSFRYTF.

The chain is built from TRBV10-2 and TRBJ1-1; D is uncertain. In germline, CDR1 is WSHSY, CDR2 SAAADI. This CDR3 has 12 residues. V lost 7 bases and J lost 2, with 8 bases in between. The CDR3 region has the DNA TGCGCCAGCATGTATAGTAACACTGAAGCTTTCTTT. The encoded protein is CASMYSNTEAFF.

The chain carries TRBV11-2 and TRBJ1-2, with 7 bases fitting TRBD1. Germline-derived CDR1 and CDR2 are SGHAT and FQNNGV. Trimming cost V 4 bases and J 6 bases; bases outside gene matches: 11. CDR3 length: 15 residues. CDR3 DNA sequence: TGTGCCAGCAGCTCGATTACGACAGGGAGTGATGGCTACACCTTC. Amino acids: CASSSITTGSDGYTF.

This clone was detected many times. This rearrangement joins TRBV27 to TRBJ1-2; D gene uncertain. The V gene's germline CDR1 is MNHEY and CDR2 SMNVEV (reference sequence). The V end lost 2 bases, the J end lost 2 bases, and 15 bases lay between the germline ends. The CDR3 is made up of 16 amino acids. Written as DNA, the CDR3 is TGTGCCAGCAGTTTAGACAAGTATACCTACAACTATGGCTACACCTTC. Its protein is CASSLDKYTYNYGYTF.

The J gene is TRBJ2-2, the V gene TRBV6-5, with 10 bases lining up with TRBD1. The CDR3 has 15 amino acids. Germline CDR1 MNHEY, CDR2 SVGAGI. Trimming at V came to 6 bases and at J to 10 bases, leaving 11 bases not matched to a gene. The chain's CDR3 is CASRPWSGTGVELFF. The DNA of the CDR3 is TGTGCCAGCAGACCCTGGTCCGGGACAGGGGTGGAGCTGTTTTTT.

The chain combines TRBV5-1 with TRBJ2-5; 9 positions agree with TRBD2. The germline V gene has CDR1 SGHRS and CDR2 YFSETQ. V shed 2 bases and J 1 base; nucleotides not matched to a gene: 6. This CDR3 region has 16 residues. Here the CDR3 reads CASSFKRGATQETQYF. CDR3 nucleotides: TGCGCCAGCAGCTTCAAGCGGGGGGCCACCCAAGAGACCCAGTACTTC.

This clone was found many times. The rearrangement uses TRBV28 and TRBJ2-5; weak D call: TRBD2 (5 bases). Germline CDR1 reads MDHEN; CDR2 reads SYDVKM. This CDR3 is built from 14 residues. The V end lost 3 bases, the J end lost 1 base, and 9 bases lay between the germline ends. The CDR3 coding sequence is TGTGCCAGCAGTTTGCGGGCAGTCCAAGAGACCCAGTACTTC. This gives the protein CASSLRAVQETQYF.

V and J are TRBV21-1 and TRBJ2-1; the D call of TRBD2 is as the table states it, not checked on the DNA. TRBV21-1 is shown as a pseudogene. The CDR3 spans 16 residues. CDR3 coding DNA: TGTGCCAGCAGCAGGAAAGGGGGGGCGAATTGCAATGAGCAGTTCTTC. Protein: CASSRKGGANCNEQFF.

This rearrangement joins TRBV7-2 to TRBJ2-7, with TRBD2 as a possible D gene (7 bases). Trimming removed 4 bases at V and 0 bases at J, with 22 bases between. This CDR3 has 18 residues. CDR1 and CDR2 (germline): SGHTA, FQGNSA. CDR3 amino acids: CASSSRGASSGISYEQYF. CDR3 sequence (DNA): TGTGCCAGCAGCTCCCGGGGGGCTTCGAGCGGGATCTCCTACGAGCAGTACTTC.

This clone turned up a few times. The rearrangement uses TRBV28 and TRBJ2-7, with 7 positions matching TRBD2. The CDR3 has 15 amino acids. With 0 bases clipped from V and 4 bases from J, the junction kept 6 bases outside the gene matches. CDR1 is MDHEN and CDR2 is SYDVKM in the germline V gene. Written as DNA, the CDR3 is TGTGCCAGCAGTTTATGGGGCGGGAGAGGGTACGAGCAGTACTTC. This codes for CASSLWGGRGYEQYF. Filled out from reference TRBV28 and TRBJ2-7, the complete variable domain reads DVKVTQSSRYLVKRTGEKVFLECVQDMDHENMFWYRQDPGLGLRLIYFSYDVKMKEKGDIPEGYSVSREKKERFSLILESASTNQTSMYLCASSLWGGRGYEQYFGPGTRLTVT.

The gene calls are TRBV29-1 and TRBJ1-6; D unclear. V lost 4 bases, J lost 8 bases, and 12 bases lay in between. Germline CDR1 reads SQVTM; CDR2 reads ANQGSEA. This CDR3 has 13 residues. CDR3 loop: CSVALARDSPLHF. The CDR3 coding sequence is TGCAGCGTTGCATTGGCGAGGGATTCACCCCTCCACTTT.

V gene TRBV3-1 (or the pseudogene TRBV3-2) combines with J gene TRBJ1-6; D is unclear. This CDR3 contains 14 residues. Germline-derived CDR1 and CDR2 are LGHDT and YNNKEL (reference sequence). Trimming removed 1 base from V and 5 bases from J, with 6 bases in between. CDR3 coding DNA: TGTGCCAGCAGCCAAGTGGAGGATAATTCACCCCTCCACTTT. Protein: CASSQVEDNSPLHF.